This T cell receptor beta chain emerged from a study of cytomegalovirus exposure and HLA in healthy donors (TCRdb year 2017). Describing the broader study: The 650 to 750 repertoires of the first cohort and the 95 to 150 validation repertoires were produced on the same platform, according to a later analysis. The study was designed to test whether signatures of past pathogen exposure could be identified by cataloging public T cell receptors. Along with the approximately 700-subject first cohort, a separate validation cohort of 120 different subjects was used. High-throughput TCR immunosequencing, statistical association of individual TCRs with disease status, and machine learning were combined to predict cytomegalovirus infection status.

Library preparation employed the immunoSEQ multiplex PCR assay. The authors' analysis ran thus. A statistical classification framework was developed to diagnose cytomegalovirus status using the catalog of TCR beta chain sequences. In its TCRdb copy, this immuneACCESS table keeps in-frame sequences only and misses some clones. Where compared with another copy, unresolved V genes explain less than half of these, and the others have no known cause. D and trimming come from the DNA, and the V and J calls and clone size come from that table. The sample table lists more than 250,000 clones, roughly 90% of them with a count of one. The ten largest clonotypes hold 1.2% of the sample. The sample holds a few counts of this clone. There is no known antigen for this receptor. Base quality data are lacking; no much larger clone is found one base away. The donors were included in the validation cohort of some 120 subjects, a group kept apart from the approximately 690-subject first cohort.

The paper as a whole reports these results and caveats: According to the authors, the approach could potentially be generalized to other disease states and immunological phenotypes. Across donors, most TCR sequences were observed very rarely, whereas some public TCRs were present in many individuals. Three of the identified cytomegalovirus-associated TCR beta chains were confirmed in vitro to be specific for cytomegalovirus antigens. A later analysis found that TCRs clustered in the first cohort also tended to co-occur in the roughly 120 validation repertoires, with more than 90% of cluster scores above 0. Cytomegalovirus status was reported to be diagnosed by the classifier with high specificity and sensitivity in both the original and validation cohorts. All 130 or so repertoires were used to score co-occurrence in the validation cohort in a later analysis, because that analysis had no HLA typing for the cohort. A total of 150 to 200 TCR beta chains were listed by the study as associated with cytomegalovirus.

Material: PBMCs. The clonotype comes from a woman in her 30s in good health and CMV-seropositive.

The nucleotides read TGTGCCAGCAGTGCGGACCCAGGGGGCGCTGAAAAACTGTTTTTT. Its translation reads: CASSADPGGAEKLFF. The chain links TRBV6-1 with TRBJ1-4, with 8 bases aligning to TRBD1. The germline V gene specifies MNHNS as CDR1 and SASEGT as CDR2. From the cysteine through the phenylalanine, the CDR3 covers 15 amino acids. Kept here is only the CDR3 DNA, which spans 45 bases and is read in frame from base 1. From V the trimming removes 4 bases and from J it removes 7 bases, while the gene matches leave 8 bases of the junction unaccounted for.